Listed below are T cell receptor beta chains from one sample, sequenced in a study of T-cell memory formation after mild COVID-19. TCRdb analysed the 5' RACE reads with MiXCR anew, one entry per CDR3 protein. The repertoire includes 280,000 or so distinct CDR3 sequences, under 20% of them detected once, and around 23% sits in the top ten. The sample taken for sequencing was PBMCs or a T cell subset sorted from them (not recorded which). The source is a man between 18 and 35 years old who had mild COVID-19 (a few samples of this study predate the infection). Cell type and time point are not known. CDR3s include the opening cysteine and the closing phenylalanine or tryptophan. Each record gives: CDR3 length, clone size, V gene, D gene, J gene, CDR3 DNA, CDR3 protein. A D gene is named only where the DNA matches it firmly. For some rows the clone size is stated as once, few or many, or as a class when expanded; others skip it.

17	few	TRBV28	.	TRBJ2-3	TGTGCCAGCAGTTTCCCCAAGGGAGGACGACGCACAGATACGCAGTATTTT	CASSFPKGGRRTDTQYF
12	many	TRBV5-6	.	TRBJ2-2	TGTGCCAGCAGCCCTGGTGTGGGGGAGCTGTTTTTT	CASSPGVGELFF
13	few	TRBV29-1	TRBD1	TRBJ2-3	TGCAGCGTGGGACAGGGGAGAAAAGATACGCAGTATTTT	CSVGQGRKDTQYF
11	.	TRBV20-1	.	TRBJ2-7	TGCAGTGCTAGTTCCCTTGTTGGGCAGTACTTC	CSASSLVGQYF
13	few	TRBV12-3/TRBV12-4	.	TRBJ2-1	TGTGCCAGCAGCCCGGGACATGGCCTTGAGCAGTTCTTC	CASSPGHGLEQFF
12	.	TRBV5-6	.	TRBJ2-1	TGTGCCAGCAGCCTTACAGGGATAGAGCAGTTCTTC	CASSLTGIEQFF
12	.	TRBV25-1	.	TRBJ2-5	TGTGCCAGCAGTGAATGGTTGGAGACCCAGTACTTC	CASSEWLETQYF
15	.	TRBV24-1	TRBD1	TRBJ2-5	TGTGCCACCAGTGACCCCGGGACAGGGGGGGAGACCCAGTACTTC	CATSDPGTGGETQYF
14	.	TRBV20-1	TRBD2	TRBJ2-2	TGCAGTGCTAGAGGGAAGCGGGGCACCGGGGAGCTGTTTTTT	CSARGKRGTGELFF
11	.	TRBV7-9	.	TRBJ2-5	TGTGCCAGCAGCATCACACAGACCCAGTACTTC	CASSITQTQYF
15	.	TRBV6-5	.	TRBJ2-2	TGTGCCAGCAGTTCCAGGGGGGTGAACACCGGGGAGCTGTTTTTT	CASSSRGVNTGELFF
15	.	TRBV12-3/TRBV12-4	TRBD1	TRBJ1-2	TGTGCCAGCAGTTTGGGCAGGGGGGGCCTCTATGGCTACACCTTC	CASSLGRGGLYGYTF
12	few	TRBV15	.	TRBJ2-1	TGTGCCACCAGCATGGGACTTTATGAGCAGTTCTTC	CATSMGLYEQFF
14	.	TRBV10-2	.	TRBJ2-5	TGCGCCAGCAGAGAGGTGTTCCGGGTGGAGACCCAGTACTTC	CASREVFRVETQYF
17	few	TRBV10-3	.	TRBJ1-3	TGTGCCATCAGTGAGTCGATGGGCAGTGCCTCTGGAAACACCATATATTTT	CAISESMGSASGNTIYF
15	.	TRBV27	.	TRBJ1-4	TGTGCCAGCAGTTTTGTCACGGGGATCGGGGAAAAACTGTTTTTT	CASSFVTGIGEKLFF
17	.	TRBV7-3	TRBD1	TRBJ1-5	TGTGCCAGCAGCCTTAATAAGGACAGGGATTATCGTCAGCCCCAGCATTTT	CASSLNKDRDYRQPQHF
12	.	TRBV7-3	.	TRBJ2-5	TGTGCCAGCAGCTTAATTGGAGAGACCCAGTACTTC	CASSLIGETQYF
15	.	TRBV6-2/TRBV6-3	TRBD1	TRBJ1-5	TGTGCCAGCAAAGGATGGACAGGGGAAGCTCAGCCCCAGCATTTT	CASKGWTGEAQPQHF
14	.	TRBV6-2/TRBV6-3	.	TRBJ1-1	TGTGCCAGCAGTTCGACAAGTTTGAACACTGAAGCTTTCTTT	CASSSTSLNTEAFF
14	.	TRBV7-2	TRBD1	TRBJ2-7	TGTGCCAGCAACCTGGACAGGGATGGCTACGAGCAGTACTTC	CASNLDRDGYEQYF
15	few	TRBV12-3/TRBV12-4	.	TRBJ1-2	TGTGCCAGCAGTCCTACCACTTCGGACAGCAAGAGCTACACCTTC	CASSPTTSDSKSYTF
15	.	TRBV4-3	TRBD1	TRBJ2-7	TGCGCCAGCAGCCGATCTCTACAGGGGGCATACGAGCAGTACTTC	CASSRSLQGAYEQYF
14	.	TRBV6-5	.	TRBJ1-2	TGTGCCAGCAGTTACTCGTGGAGCCGTGATAGCTACACCTTC	CASSYSWSRDSYTF
11	medium-sized	TRBV11-2	.	TRBJ2-3	TGTGCCAGCAGTTTAACAGATACGCAGTATTTT	CASSLTDTQYF
12	.	TRBV2	TRBD2	TRBJ2-5	TGTGCCTACGCCCGGACTAGCGACCTCCGGTACTTC	CAYARTSDLRYF
13	few	TRBV6-5	.	TRBJ2-5	TGTGCCAGCAGCCGCGGACAGAGGGAGACCCAGTACTTC	CASSRGQRETQYF
14	few	TRBV10-1	TRBD2	TRBJ2-3	TGCGCCAGCTCTAGCGGGGGGGTCGCAGATACGCAGTATTTT	CASSSGGVADTQYF
14	many	TRBV5-4	TRBD1	TRBJ2-5	TGTGCCAGCAGCAGACAGGGGTCGGTGGAGACCCAGTACTTC	CASSRQGSVETQYF
15	many	TRBV20-1	TRBD1	TRBJ2-4	TGCAGTGCTAGAGATTGGGGACAGGGTATGAACATTCAGTACTTC	CSARDWGQGMNIQYF
13	few	TRBV6-1	TRBD1	TRBJ1-2	TGTGCCAGCAGGAGGGACAGGGACTATGGCTACACCTTC	CASRRDRDYGYTF
13	.	TRBV7-9	.	TRBJ2-5	TGTGCCAGCAGCAAAAATAGCGTGGAGACCCAGTACTTC	CASSKNSVETQYF
13	few	TRBV12-3/TRBV12-4	.	TRBJ1-6	TGTGCCAGCTCGAGTCTCCTTAATTCACCCCTCCACTTT	CASSSLLNSPLHF
18	few	TRBV7-9	TRBD2	TRBJ2-3	TGTGCCAGCAGCTCCACGGTGGGTCAGCGGGGGGGCCAAGATACGCAGTATTTT	CASSSTVGQRGGQDTQYF
16	.	TRBV3-1	.	TRBJ1-6	TGTGCCAGCAGCCAAGTTATCTCCAGGGTCGATTCACCCCTCCACTTT	CASSQVISRVDSPLHF
13	.	TRBV12-3/TRBV12-4	.	TRBJ2-1	TGTGCCAGCAGCGGGACTCAACACAATGAGCAGTTCTTC	CASSGTQHNEQFF
12	.	TRBV5-1	.	TRBJ2-3	TGCGCTTGGGGTCCGGAGGGAGATACGCAGTATTTT	CAWGPEGDTQYF
15	.	TRBV4-1	.	TRBJ1-4	TGCGCCAGCAGCCAAGAGATCGCCTCGCCTAGAAAACTGTTTTTT	CASSQEIASPRKLFF
10	.	TRBV29-1	.	TRBJ2-2	TGCAGCGTTGTTTCCGGGGAGCTGTTTTTT	CSVVSGELFF
17	.	TRBV7-6	TRBD1	TRBJ1-3	TGTGCCAGCAGCCGGGGGACAGGGCATCTTACAGGAAACACCATATATTTT	CASSRGTGHLTGNTIYF
15	few	TRBV4-1	TRBD1	TRBJ1-5	TGCGCCAGCAGCCTCGGACAGGGTTGGGATCAGCCCCAGCATTTT	CASSLGQGWDQPQHF
14	.	TRBV3-1	.	TRBJ2-3	TGTGCCAGCAGTCTTAGGGGGTTCACAGATACGCAGTATTTT	CASSLRGFTDTQYF
13	few	TRBV5-8	.	TRBJ1-2	TGTGCCAGCAGCCCAAAGGACAGATATGGCTACACCTTC	CASSPKDRYGYTF
15	.	TRBV7-9	.	TRBJ2-3	TGTGCCAGCAGCTCGTCCGGGGGGCCAACAGATACGCAGTATTTT	CASSSSGGPTDTQYF
16	.	TRBV4-2	.	TRBJ1-2	TGTGCCAGCAGCCAGAAAGACAGACAAAAATCTAATGGCTACACCTTC	CASSQKDRQKSNGYTF
14	.	TRBV6-5	.	TRBJ2-5	TGTGCCAGCGAGGGACACCGTGGAGGAGAGACCCAGTACTTC	CASEGHRGGETQYF
15	.	TRBV5-1	.	TRBJ1-5	TGCGCCAGCAGCATCGGGACACTTAGCAATCAGCCCCAGCATTTT	CASSIGTLSNQPQHF
11	.	TRBV6-2/TRBV6-3	.	TRBJ2-5	TGTGCCTGTGCAGAAGGACAGCAGGAATACTTC	CACAEGQQEYF
14	many	TRBV6-2/TRBV6-3	.	TRBJ1-5	TGTGCCAGCAGAGCCGGGGCTAGCAATCAGCCCCAGCATTTT	CASRAGASNQPQHF
14	many	TRBV7-6	.	TRBJ2-1	TGTGCCAGCAGCTTATACTGGGGTGACGATGAGCAGTTCTTC	CASSLYWGDDEQFF
15	.	TRBV18	.	TRBJ1-2	TGTGCCAGCTCACTCGAATGGGCAGACCCCTATGGCTACACCTTC	CASSLEWADPYGYTF
18	.	TRBV12-3/TRBV12-4	.	TRBJ1-1	TGTGCCAGCAGTTTAGCGCCGTTTAGGGGGGCAAAGGACACTGAAGCTTTCTTT	CASSLAPFRGAKDTEAFF
15	few	TRBV20-1	TRBD2	TRBJ2-5	TGCAGTGCGCGGCTTGCGCGGGGGGTCCAAGAGACCCAGTACTTC	CSARLARGVQETQYF